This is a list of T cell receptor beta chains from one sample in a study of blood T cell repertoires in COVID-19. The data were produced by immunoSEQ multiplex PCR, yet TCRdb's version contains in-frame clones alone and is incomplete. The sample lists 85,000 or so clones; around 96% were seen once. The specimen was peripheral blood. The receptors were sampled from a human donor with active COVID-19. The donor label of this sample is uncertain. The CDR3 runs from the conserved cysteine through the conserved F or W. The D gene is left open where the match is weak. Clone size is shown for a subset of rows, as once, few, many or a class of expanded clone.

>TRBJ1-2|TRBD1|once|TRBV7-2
CASSLDGTGFRYTF
TGTGCCAGCAGCTTAGACGGGACAGGGTTTAGGTACACCTTC
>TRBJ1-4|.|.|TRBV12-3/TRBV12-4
CASSPGEKLFF
TGTGCCAGCAGCCCCGGGGAAAAACTGTTTTTT
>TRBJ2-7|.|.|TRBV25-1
CASSDFSYEQYF
TGTGCCAGCAGTGACTTCTCCTACGAGCAGTACTTC
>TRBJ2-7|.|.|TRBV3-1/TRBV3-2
CASSQAGLRDEQYF
TGTGCCAGCAGTCAGGCGGGACTCCGCGACGAGCAGTACTTC
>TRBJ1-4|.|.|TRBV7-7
CASSLDGQPGEKLFF
TGTGCCAGCAGCTTAGATGGACAGCCCGGGGAAAAACTGTTTTTT
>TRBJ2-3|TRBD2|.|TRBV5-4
CASSPGRSGGITDTQYF
TGTGCCAGCAGCCCCGGTCGGAGCGGGGGGATCACAGATACGCAGTATTTT
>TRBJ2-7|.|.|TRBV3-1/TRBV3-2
CASSQDPLAPPSSYEQYF
TGTGCCAGCAGCCAAGATCCTTTGGCCCCCCCAAGCTCCTACGAGCAGTACTTC
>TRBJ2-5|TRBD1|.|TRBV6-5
CASSRGTVQETQYF
TGTGCCAGCAGCCGAGGGACAGTCCAAGAGACCCAGTACTTC
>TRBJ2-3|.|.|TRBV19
CASSIAGRGLSTDTQYF
TGTGCCAGTAGTATCGCGGGGCGGGGCCTCAGTACAGATACGCAGTATTTT
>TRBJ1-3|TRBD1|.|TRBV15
CATSRAGTGNSGNTIYF
TGTGCCACCAGCAGAGCCGGGACAGGGAACTCTGGAAACACCATATATTTT
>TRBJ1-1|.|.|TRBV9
CASSALGGTNTEAFF
TGTGCCAGCAGCGCCCTAGGGGGAACGAACACTGAAGCTTTCTTT
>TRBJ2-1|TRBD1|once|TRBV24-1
CATSDASGTGGFGNEQFF
TGTGCCACCAGTGACGCCTCCGGGACAGGGGGTTTTGGGAATGAGCAGTTCTTC
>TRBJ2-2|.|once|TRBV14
CASSRTQSHNGELFF
TGTGCCAGCAGTCGAACCCAATCCCACAACGGGGAGCTGTTTTTT
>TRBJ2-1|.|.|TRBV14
CASSQDSVPYNEQFF
TGTGCCAGCAGCCAAGATAGTGTACCCTACAATGAGCAGTTCTTC
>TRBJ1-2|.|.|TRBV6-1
CASSEEGRVYGYTF
TGTGCCAGCAGTGAAGAGGGCAGGGTGTATGGCTACACCTTC
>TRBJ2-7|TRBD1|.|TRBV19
CATLDRDSGEQYF
TGTGCCACCCTTGACCGGGACAGCGGTGAGCAGTACTTC
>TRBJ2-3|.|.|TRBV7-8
CASSSQAETPSRADTQYF
TGTGCCAGCAGCTCCCAGGCGGAGACCCCATCGAGGGCAGATACGCAGTATTTT